A selection of T cell receptor beta chains follows, all from one sample in a study of cytotoxic CD8 clonotypes in ibrutinib-treated CLL. TCRdb keeps only in-frame clones here, not all; method: immunoSEQ multiplex PCR. The sample yields around 150,000 clones, around 84% seen once. The sample in question was PBMCs, obtained after 36 months of ibrutinib treatment. The receptor set was obtained from a human donor with chronic lymphocytic leukemia. The CDR3 runs from the conserved cysteine through the conserved F or W. Fields, in order: J gene, CDR3 length, V gene, clone size, D gene, CDR3 protein, CDR3 DNA. A D gene is named only where the DNA matches it firmly. Size is omitted from some rows. Given values are once, few, many or a class for expanded clones.

TRBJ2-5	13	TRBV4-1	few	-	CASNSREQETQYF	TGCGCCAGCAACAGCCGGGAGCAAGAGACCCAGTACTTC
TRBJ1-3	14	TRBV18	-	-	CASSPTASGNTIYF	TGTGCCAGCTCACCAACGGCCTCTGGAAACACCATATATTTT
TRBJ1-2	12	TRBV29-1	-	-	CSVVRSNYGYTF	TGCAGCGTTGTACGCAGTAACTATGGCTACACCTTC
TRBJ2-7	13	TRBV11-1	-	-	CASGPGQLYEQYF	TGTGCCAGCGGTCCGGGACAATTATACGAGCAGTACTTC
TRBJ2-1	14	TRBV11-2	-	-	CASSLRPGHNEQFF	TGTGCCAGCAGCTTAAGGCCAGGCCACAATGAGCAGTTCTTC
TRBJ2-2	15	TRBV7-8	-	-	CAIYTGGLNTGELFF	TGTGCGATCTACACGGGGGGCCTCAACACCGGGGAGCTGTTTTTT
TRBJ1-1	15	TRBV7-2	-	-	CASSSPTGLNTEAFF	TGTGCCAGCAGCTCCCCGACGGGATTGAACACTGAAGCTTTCTTT
TRBJ2-3	13	TRBV4-2	-	-	CASSRVSADTQYF	TGTGCCAGCAGCCGCGTGTCCGCAGATACGCAGTATTTT
TRBJ2-3	14	TRBV29-1	-	TRBD1	CSSGRQGATDTQYF	TGCAGCTCTGGGAGGCAGGGGGCAACAGATACGCAGTATTTT
TRBJ2-5	11	TRBV19	-	-	CASSTGETQYF	TGTGCCAGTAGTACGGGCGAGACCCAGTACTTC
TRBJ2-7	11	TRBV18	-	-	CASSPQYEQYF	TGTGCCAGCTCACCACAATACGAGCAGTACTTC